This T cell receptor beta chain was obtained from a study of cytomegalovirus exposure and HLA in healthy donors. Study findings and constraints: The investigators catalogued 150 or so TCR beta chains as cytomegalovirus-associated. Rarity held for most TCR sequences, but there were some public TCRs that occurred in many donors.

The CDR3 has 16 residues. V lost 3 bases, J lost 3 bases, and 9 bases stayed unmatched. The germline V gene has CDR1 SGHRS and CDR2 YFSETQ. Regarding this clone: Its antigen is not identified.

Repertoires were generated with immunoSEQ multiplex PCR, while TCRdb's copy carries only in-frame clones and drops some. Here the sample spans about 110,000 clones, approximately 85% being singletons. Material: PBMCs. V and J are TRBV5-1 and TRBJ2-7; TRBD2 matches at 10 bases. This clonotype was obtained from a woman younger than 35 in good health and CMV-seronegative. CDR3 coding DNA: TGCGCCAGCAGCTGGACTCTAGCGGGGGCCGACTACGAGCAGTACTTC. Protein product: CASSWTLAGADYEQYF.